Here is one T cell receptor beta chain with its context. This study enrolled people aged 18 to 89 from about 26 US geographic areas. The length of the CDR3 is 13 residues. V was trimmed by 6 bases and J by 1 base, leaving 10 bases between them. Looked up from germline, CDR1 is ENHRY and CDR2 is SYGVKD. TCRdb keeps only in-frame clones here, not all; method: immunoSEQ multiplex PCR. The sample has fewer than 150,000 clones; over 75% are singletons. The data belong to a study of blood T cell repertoires in COVID-19. Study-wide background: Symptom resolution, clearance, or two negative PCRs marked donors in Cohort 3 as recovered. PBMCs, B-cell-depleted T cells, or T cells were the source of the cDNA or gDNA that made up the material. Sites across the United States, Italy and Spain contributed samples from acute and convalescent COVID-19.

The sequence derives from a man aged 45 to 65 in a cohort exposed to, infected with or recovered from COVID-19 (not recorded which). The sample consisted of PBMCs or T cells enriched from blood (not recorded which). V gene TRBV10-3 combines with J gene TRBJ2-7; TRBD1 might be the D (6 bases). The DNA for the CDR3 is TGTGCCATCAGCCAAGGGGGATCCTACGAGCAGTACTTC. Protein: CAISQGGSYEQYF.